Shown below are 9 T cell receptor beta chains from a single sample sequenced in a study of shared T cell receptors in the human thymus. The data were produced by immunoSEQ multiplex PCR, yet TCRdb's version contains in-frame clones alone and is incomplete. Counted here are approximately 400,000 clones, 95% occurring once; the ten biggest clones make up roughly 0.02%. The specimen sequenced was thymocytes. Source of these receptors: a human donor.

V usage is TRBV4-2 and J usage is TRBJ2-5, with 10 bases matching TRBD2. The CDR3 loop spans 18 amino acids. V lost 0 bases and J lost 5; bases outside the gene matches: 12. Germline V CDR1 and CDR2: LGHNA, YNFKEQ. CDR3: CASSQDLPSGSHGETQYF. The CDR3 region has the DNA TGTGCCAGCAGCCAAGATTTGCCTAGCGGGAGCCACGGGGAGACCCAGTACTTC.

The table lists this clone with a count of one. The rearrangement joins TRBV20-1 to TRBJ2-5; D remains ambiguous. Germline V gives CDR1 DFQATT, CDR2 SNEGSKA (reference sequence). The CDR3 is 11 amino acids. V dropped 4 bases and J dropped 4 bases, with 7 bases sitting between them. In nucleotides, the CDR3 is TGCAGTGCTACCCCGGGAGAGACCCAGTACTTC. Its protein is CSATPGETQYF.

The chain employs TRBV21-1 and TRBJ2-7; TRBD1, the table's D call, was not compared with the DNA. TRBV21-1 represents a pseudogene. The CDR3 runs to 13 residues. CDR3 in amino acids: CASRDRVEYEQYF. CDR3 coding DNA: TGTGCCAGCAGAGACAGGGTGGAGTACGAGCAGTACTTC.

The genes are TRBV4-3 and TRBJ2-3; the D gene is possibly TRBD2 (6 bases). Trimming stripped 1 base from V and 6 bases from J, with 11 bases between. Germline V gene data show CDR1 as LGHNA and CDR2 as YSLEER. This CDR3 spans 14 amino acids. Here the CDR3 reads CASSQGRGRDTQYF. The CDR3 DNA reads TGCGCCAGCAGCCAAGGGCGGGGTCGGGATACGCAGTATTTT.

V usage is TRBV5-1 and J usage is TRBJ1-1; possibly TRBD1 for D (5 bases). Trimming took 3 bases from V and 10 from J, leaving 13 bases between them. Germline V gene sequence: CDR1 SGHRS, CDR2 YFSETQ. CDR3 length: 12 amino acids. The CDR3 sequence: CASSSRGRGAFF. The CDR3 bases are TGCGCCAGCAGCTCGAGGGGCCGGGGAGCTTTCTTT.

The chain couples TRBV7-9 to TRBJ2-1; D might be TRBD2 (6 bases). V dropped 2 bases and J dropped 7 bases, with 15 bases sitting between them. The CDR3 is 15 residues long. Germline loops: CDR1 SEHNR, CDR2 FQNEAQ (reference sequence). The CDR3 DNA sequence: TGTGCCAGCAGCTTATCCGGGAGACAAGTGAATGAGCAGTTCTTC. Translation gives CASSLSGRQVNEQFF.

Note on this clone: Without the conserved terminal phenylalanine or tryptophan, this CDR3 likely stems from a read error. The rearrangement uses TRBV30 and TRBJ1-2; tentative D call: TRBD1 (6 bases). Trimming took off 2 bases at V and 8 bases at J, with 18 bases between the two ends. CDR1 is GTSNPN and CDR2 is SVGIG in the germline V gene (reference sequence). The CDR3 is made up of 14 amino acids. This CDR3 is CAWSKHGGRGGYTP. DNA for the CDR3: TGTGCCTGGAGTAAACACGGGGGGCGCGGAGGCTACACCCCC.

The chain employs TRBV27 and TRBJ1-1; TRBD1 agrees at 7 bases. The germline V gene has CDR1 MNHEY and CDR2 SMNVEV (reference sequence). CDR3 length: 15 residues. V gave up 8 bases and J gave up 1 base; unmatched junction bases: 10. Written as DNA, the CDR3 is TGTGCCAGCCTATTTACCGGGACAGAGAACACTGAAGCTTTCTTT. This codes for CASLFTGTENTEAFF.

This clone has just one count. The chain joins TRBV7-9 to TRBJ1-5, with a tentative D call TRBD1 (6 bases). CDR1 and CDR2 (germline): SEHNR, FQNEAQ (reference sequence). With 0 bases removed from V and 4 bases from J, the gap between germline ends came to 16 bases. The CDR3 consists of 17 residues. For the CDR3, the DNA is TGTGCCAGCAGCTTAGCCCCCAGGACAGACCAAAATCAGCCCCAGCATTTT. It codes for CASSLAPRTDQNQPQHF.